This TCR beta chain emerged from a study of T cell responses to AZD1222 COVID-19 vaccine. Study-level information: Whether given at about 4 or about 12 weeks, second doses were pooled.

The V gene's germline CDR1 is MNHEY and CDR2 SVGAGI. The CDR3 is 13 residues long. The V and J ends lost 6 bases and 7 bases respectively, with 15 bases between them. About this clone: Its antigen is unknown.

Study-wide points: Scientists sampled the repertoires only once the peak T cell response had passed. The number of AZD1222 recipients seropositive at baseline was only five or six.

Profiled with immunoSEQ multiplex PCR; TCRdb holds only in-frame clones, not every one. In the table there are approximately 120,000 clones, approximately 93% of which are singletons. V is TRBV6-5 and J is TRBJ1-2; D ambiguous. The source material was peripheral blood, sampled on day 0 of AZD1222 vaccination. The sequence was collected from an adult in good health. The CDR3 reads CASRLSGVGGYTF. The CDR3 coding sequence is TGTGCCAGCAGGCTCTCGGGTGTGGGTGGCTACACCTTC.